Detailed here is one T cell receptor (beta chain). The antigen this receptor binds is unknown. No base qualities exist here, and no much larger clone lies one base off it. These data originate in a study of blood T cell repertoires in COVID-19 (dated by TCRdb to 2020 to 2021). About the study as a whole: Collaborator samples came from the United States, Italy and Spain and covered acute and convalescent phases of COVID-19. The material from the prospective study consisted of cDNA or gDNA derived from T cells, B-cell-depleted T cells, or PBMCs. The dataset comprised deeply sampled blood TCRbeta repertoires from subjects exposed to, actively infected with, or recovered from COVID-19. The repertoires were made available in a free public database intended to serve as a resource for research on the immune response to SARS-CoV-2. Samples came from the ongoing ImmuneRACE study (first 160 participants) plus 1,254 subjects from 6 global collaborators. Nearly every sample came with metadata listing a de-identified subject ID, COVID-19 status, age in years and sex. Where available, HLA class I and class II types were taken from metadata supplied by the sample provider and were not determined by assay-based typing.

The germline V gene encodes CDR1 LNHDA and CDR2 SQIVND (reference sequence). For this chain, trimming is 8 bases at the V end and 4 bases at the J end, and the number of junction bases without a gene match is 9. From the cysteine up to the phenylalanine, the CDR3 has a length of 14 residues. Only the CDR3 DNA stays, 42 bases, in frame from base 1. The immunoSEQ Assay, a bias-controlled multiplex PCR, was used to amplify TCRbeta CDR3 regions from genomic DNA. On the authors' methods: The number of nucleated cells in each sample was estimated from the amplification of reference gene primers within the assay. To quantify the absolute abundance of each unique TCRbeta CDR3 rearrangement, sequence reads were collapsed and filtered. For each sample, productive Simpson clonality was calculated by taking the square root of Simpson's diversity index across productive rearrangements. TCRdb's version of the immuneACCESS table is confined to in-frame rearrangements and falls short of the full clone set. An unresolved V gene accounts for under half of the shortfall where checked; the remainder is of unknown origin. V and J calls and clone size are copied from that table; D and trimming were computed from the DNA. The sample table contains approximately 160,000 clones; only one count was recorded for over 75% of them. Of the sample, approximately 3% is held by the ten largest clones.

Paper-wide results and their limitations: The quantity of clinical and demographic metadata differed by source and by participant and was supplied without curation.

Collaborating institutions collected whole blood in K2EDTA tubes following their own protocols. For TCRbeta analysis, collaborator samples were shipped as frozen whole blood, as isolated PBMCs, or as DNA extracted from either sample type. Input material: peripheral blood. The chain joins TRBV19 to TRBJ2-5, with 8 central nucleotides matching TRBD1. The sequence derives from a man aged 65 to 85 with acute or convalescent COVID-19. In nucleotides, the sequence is TGTGCCAGTTCCTCCGGGACAGGAGGAGAGACCCAGTACTTC. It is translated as CASSSGTGGETQYF. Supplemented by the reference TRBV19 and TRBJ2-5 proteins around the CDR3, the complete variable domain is DGGITQSPKYLFRKEGQNVTLSCEQNLNHDAMYWYRQDPGQGLRLIYYSQIVNDFQKGDIAEGYSVSREKKESFPLTVTSAQKNPTAFYLCASSSGTGGETQYFGPGTRLLVL.